This T cell receptor (beta chain) was sequenced during a study of liver allograft versus peripheral blood T cells. Overall study context: Comparisons were made between T cell receptor repertoires found in transplanted livers and those circulating in recipients' peripheral blood. Study results and limitations: Reportedly, liver allograft T cell receptor repertoires differed from peripheral blood ones.

Germline CDR1 and CDR2: MNHEY and SMNVEV (reference sequence). Trimming took 7 bases from V and 6 from J; bases not matched to a gene: 9. This CDR3 comprises 16 residues. Judged by abundance, this clonotype is medium-sized. The target antigen is unknown. From the reads, TCRdb called clonotypes with MiXCR, one entry per CDR3 protein. The data hold about 2,700 distinct CDR3 sequences, with about a sixth observed a single time. This receptor was obtained from a human patient who had a liver transplant. Certain T cells may be donor cells from the graft. The V call is TRBV27, the J call TRBJ2-1; TRBD2 matches at 13 bases. CDR3 bases: TGTGCCAGCACCTTTAGGACTAGCGGGGGTGCCAATGAGCAGTTCTTC. It specifies CASTFRTSGGANEQFF.